This TCR beta chain was documented in a study of beta chain features in type 1 diabetes. Across the whole study: When patients were set against healthy donors, age, gender and cell yields were similar. All of the samples together had 107,917,701 sorted cells examined.

Findings and caveats of the study: Type 1 diabetes patients had fewer VDJ junction insertions and more deletions.

Comments on this clone: Antigen: not known.

Reverse transcription of all isolated RNA meant that expressed TCRB transcripts were sequenced. Method: immunoSEQ multiplex PCR; TCRdb's copy keeps in-frame clones and lacks some. The repertoire holds around 340,000 clones, 7% to 9% seen once, with more than 0.4% in the top ten. This CDR3 has 15 amino acids. V shed 6 bases and J shed 3 bases, with 18 bases lying between them. CDR1 is MNHEY, CDR2 SVGAGI, per germline. The sequence was obtained from a young woman in good health. Sequenced material: central memory CD4+ T cells from blood. V usage is TRBV6-5 and J usage is TRBJ2-7; D is undetermined. CDR3 sequence: CASRPGLGVYYEQYF. The DNA of the CDR3 is TGTGCCAGCAGGCCCGGTCTTGGGGTTTACTACGAGCAGTACTTC.